Listed below are T cell receptor beta chains from one sample, sequenced in a study of Tregs in tolerant kidney transplant recipients. Sequenced by immunoSEQ multiplex PCR; TCRdb stores in-frame clones only, minus some. The sample consists of fewer than 60,000 clones, 91% of them appearing once. Sequencing was performed on CD8+ T cells from blood (PBMCs), taken 24 months after the transplant. These receptors were collected from a human patient who received a combined kidney and bone marrow transplant. Part of the T cell pool may stem from the graft donor. Each CDR3 is given with its conserved first and last residue.

TRBV5-5 | CASSGPDNEQFF
TRBV7-6 | CASSPGDTGNTIYF
TRBV7-9 | CASSASALYTQYF
TRBV5-6 | CASSLLMKGPFDGYTF
TRBV4-3 | CASSHYSFQGDYEQYF
TRBV7-8 | CASSLARVSTDTQYF
TRBV7-3 | CASSFGAYNEQFF
TRBV7-3 | CASSPIRLAGIDLLRVFWYF
TRBV4-3 | CASSQDLAGWTDTQYF
TRBV28 | CASTLSGGATDTQYF
TRBV2 | CASSEVRLAGGSSSSYEQYF
TRBV28 | CASRFLTGEAYEQYF
TRBV4-2 | CASSQRTEDRNYEQYF
TRBV28 | CASTPPGQAVMNTEAFF
TRBV27 | CASSSLVLAANEQFF
TRBV4-3 | CASSPGSLSGNTIYF
TRBV28 | CASSLWAVDNSPLHF
TRBV14 | CASSQHTGSSIAETQYF
TRBV5-4 | CASSFGHPYGYTF
TRBV5-1 | CASSPGQGVLYEQYF
TRBV7-9 | CASSSSDIANTEAFF
TRBV11-2 | CASSDTGTGIQPQHF
TRBV25-1 | CASSERQGSQPQHF
TRBV7-9 | CASSYGVTSGVSQYF
TRBV6-1 | CASDRPNTGELFF
TRBV19 | CASSIVSGGRYEQYF
TRBV2 | CASRTDTEAFF
TRBV28 | CASGNGTPHQPQHF
TRBV7-2 | CASSLVSGGEKFF
TRBV7-6 | CASSLTRGQNTGELFF
TRBV9 | CASSPRGSYGYTF
TRBV7-9 | CASSLVAAGAYNEQFF